This T cell receptor beta chain was obtained from a study of cytomegalovirus exposure and HLA in healthy donors. Researchers ran the PCR with 60 Vbeta and 13 Jbeta primers. The table came from immunoSEQ multiplex PCR; TCRdb's copy has only in-frame clones and leaves some out. The sample holds some 200,000 clones, 80% seen once. The clonotype was recovered from a boy younger than 18 in good health and CMV-seronegative. The sequencing sample was made of PBMCs.

CDR3 sequence: CASSLDWNEQFF. The CDR3 bases are TGTGCCAGCAGCTTGGACTGGAATGAGCAGTTCTTC. The V call is TRBV5-4, the J call TRBJ2-1; D gene uncertain. The CDR3 length is 12 residues. The V and J ends lost 0 bases and 7 bases respectively, with 5 bases between them. The V gene's germline CDR1 is SGHNT and CDR2 YYREEE (reference sequence).